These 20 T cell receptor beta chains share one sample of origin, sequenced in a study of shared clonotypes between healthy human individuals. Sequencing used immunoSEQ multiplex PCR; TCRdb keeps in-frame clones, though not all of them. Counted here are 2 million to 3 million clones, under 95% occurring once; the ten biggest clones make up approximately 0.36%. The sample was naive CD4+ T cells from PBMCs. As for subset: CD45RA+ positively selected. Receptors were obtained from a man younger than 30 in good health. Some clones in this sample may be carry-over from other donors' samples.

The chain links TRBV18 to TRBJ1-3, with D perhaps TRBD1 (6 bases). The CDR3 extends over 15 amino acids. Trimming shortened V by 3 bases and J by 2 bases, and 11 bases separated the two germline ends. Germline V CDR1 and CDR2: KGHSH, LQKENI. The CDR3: CASSPAAGAGNTIYF. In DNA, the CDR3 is TGTGCCAGCTCACCCGCTGCAGGGGCTGGAAACACCATATATTTT. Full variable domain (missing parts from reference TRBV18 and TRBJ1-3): NAGVMQNPRHLVRRRGQEARLRCSPMKGHSHVYWYRQLPEEGLKFMVYLQKENIIDESGMPKERFSAEFPKEGPSILRIQQVVRGDSAAYFCASSPAAGAGNTIYFGEGSWLTVV.

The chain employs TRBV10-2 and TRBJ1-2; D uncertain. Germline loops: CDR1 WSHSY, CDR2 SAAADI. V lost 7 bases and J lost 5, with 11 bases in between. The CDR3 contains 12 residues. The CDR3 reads CASTLEGYGYTF. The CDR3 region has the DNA TGCGCCAGCACCTTGGAGGGATATGGCTACACCTTC.

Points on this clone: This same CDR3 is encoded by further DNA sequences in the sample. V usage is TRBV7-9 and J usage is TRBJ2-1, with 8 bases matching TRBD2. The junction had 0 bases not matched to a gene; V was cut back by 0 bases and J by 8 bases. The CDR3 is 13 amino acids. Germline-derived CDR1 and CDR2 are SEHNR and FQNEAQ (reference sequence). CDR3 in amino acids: CASSLAGGDEQFF. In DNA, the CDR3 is TGTGCCAGCAGCTTAGCCGGGGGGGATGAGCAGTTCTTC.

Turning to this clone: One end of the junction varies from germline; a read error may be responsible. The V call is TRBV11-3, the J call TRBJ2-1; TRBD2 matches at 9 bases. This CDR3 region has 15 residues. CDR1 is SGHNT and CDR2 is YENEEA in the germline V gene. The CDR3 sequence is CASSPSGTLLNEQFF. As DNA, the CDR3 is TGTGCCAGCAGCCCTAGCGGGACCCTACTCAATGAACAGTTCTTC.

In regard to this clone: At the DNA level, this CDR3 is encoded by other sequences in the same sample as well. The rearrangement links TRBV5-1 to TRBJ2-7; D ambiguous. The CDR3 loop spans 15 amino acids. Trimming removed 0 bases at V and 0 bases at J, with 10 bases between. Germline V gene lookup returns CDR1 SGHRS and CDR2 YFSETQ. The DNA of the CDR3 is TGCGCCAGCAGCTTGGTTTCTGGAAGCTCCTACGAGCAGTACTTC. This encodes CASSLVSGSSYEQYF.

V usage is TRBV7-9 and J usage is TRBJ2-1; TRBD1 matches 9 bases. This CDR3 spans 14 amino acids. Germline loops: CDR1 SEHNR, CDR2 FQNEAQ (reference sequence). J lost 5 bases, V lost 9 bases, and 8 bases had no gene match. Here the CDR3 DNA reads TGTGCCAGTCAGGGGGACAGGGTGGACAATGAGCAGTTCTTC. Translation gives CASQGDRVDNEQFF.

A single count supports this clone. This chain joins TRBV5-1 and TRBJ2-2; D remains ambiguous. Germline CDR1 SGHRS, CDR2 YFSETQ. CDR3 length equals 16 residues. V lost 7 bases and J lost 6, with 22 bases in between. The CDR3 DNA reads TGCGCCAGCGGGGTCCTATTACCCAGCGCTGCCGGGGAGCTGTTTTTT. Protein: CASGVLLPSAAGELFF.

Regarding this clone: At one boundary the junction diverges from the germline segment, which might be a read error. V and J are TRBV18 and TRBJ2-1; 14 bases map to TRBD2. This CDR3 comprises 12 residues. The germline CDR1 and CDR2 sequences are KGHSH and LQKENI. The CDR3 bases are TGTGCCAGCTCGGGGACTAGCGGGAGCGTGCTCTTC. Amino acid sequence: CASSGTSGSVLF.

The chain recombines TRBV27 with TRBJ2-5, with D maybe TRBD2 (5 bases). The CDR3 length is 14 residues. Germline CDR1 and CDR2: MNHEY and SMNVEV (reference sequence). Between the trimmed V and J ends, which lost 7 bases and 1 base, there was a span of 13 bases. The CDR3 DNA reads TGTGCCAGCACGGTTCCGGACTCCCAAGAGACCCAGTACTTC. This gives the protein CASTVPDSQETQYF.

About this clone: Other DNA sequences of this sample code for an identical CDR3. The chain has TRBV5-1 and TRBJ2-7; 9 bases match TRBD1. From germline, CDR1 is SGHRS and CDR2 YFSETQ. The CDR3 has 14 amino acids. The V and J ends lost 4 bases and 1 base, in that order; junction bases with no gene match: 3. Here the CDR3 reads CASSLQGASYEQYF. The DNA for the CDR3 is TGCGCCAGCAGCCTACAGGGGGCGTCCTACGAGCAGTACTTC.

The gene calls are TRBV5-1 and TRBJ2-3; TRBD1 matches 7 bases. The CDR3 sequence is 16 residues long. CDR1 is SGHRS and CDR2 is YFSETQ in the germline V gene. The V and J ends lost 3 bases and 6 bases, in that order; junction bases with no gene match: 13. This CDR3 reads CASSSQQGSPLDTQYF. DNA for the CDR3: TGCGCCAGCAGCTCTCAACAGGGGTCCCCTCTGGATACGCAGTATTTT.

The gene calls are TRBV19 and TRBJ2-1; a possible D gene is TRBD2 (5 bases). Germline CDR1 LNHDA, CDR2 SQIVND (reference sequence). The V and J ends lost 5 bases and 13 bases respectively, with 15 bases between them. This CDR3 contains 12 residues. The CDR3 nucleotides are TGTGCCAGTAGTGGGAGCCCCTGGCCTCAGTTCTTC. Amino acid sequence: CASSGSPWPQFF.

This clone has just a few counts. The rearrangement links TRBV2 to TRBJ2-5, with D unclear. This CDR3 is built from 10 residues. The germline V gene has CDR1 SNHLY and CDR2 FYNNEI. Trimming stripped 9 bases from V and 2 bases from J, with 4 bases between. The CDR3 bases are TGTGCCAGGGGGCAAGAGACCCAGTACTTC. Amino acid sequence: CARGQETQYF.

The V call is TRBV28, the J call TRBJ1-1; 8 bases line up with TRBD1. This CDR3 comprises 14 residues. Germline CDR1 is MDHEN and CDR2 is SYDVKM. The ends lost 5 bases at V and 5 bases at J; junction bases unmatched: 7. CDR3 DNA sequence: TGTGCCAGCAGTATTTACAGGGGGACAACTGAAGCTTTCTTT. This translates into CASSIYRGTTEAFF.

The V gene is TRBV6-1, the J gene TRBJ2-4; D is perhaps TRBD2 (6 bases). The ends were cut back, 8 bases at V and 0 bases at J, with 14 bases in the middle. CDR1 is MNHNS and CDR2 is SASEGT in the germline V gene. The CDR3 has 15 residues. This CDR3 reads CASRPMGLAKNIQYF. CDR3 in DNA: TGTGCCAGCCGCCCCATGGGACTAGCCAAAAACATTCAGTACTTC.

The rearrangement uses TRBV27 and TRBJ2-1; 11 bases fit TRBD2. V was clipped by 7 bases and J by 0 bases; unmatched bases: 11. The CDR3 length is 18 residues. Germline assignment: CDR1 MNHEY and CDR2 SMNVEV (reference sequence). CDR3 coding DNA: TGTGCCAGCAATGGACTAGCGGGTTCCCAGGGCTCCTACAATGAGCAGTTCTTC. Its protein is CASNGLAGSQGSYNEQFF.

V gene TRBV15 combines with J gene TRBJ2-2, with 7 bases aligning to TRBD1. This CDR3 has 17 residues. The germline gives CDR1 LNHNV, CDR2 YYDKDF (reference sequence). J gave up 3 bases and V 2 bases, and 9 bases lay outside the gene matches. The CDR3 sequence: CATSRPQGKVDTGELFF. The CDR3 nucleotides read TGTGCCACCAGCAGACCACAGGGGAAAGTCGACACCGGGGAGCTGTTTTTT.

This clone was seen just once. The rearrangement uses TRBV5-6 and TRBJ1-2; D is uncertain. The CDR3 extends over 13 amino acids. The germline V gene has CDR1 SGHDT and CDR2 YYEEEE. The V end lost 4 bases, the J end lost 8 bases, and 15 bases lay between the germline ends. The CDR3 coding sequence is TGTGCCAGCAGCCTTAGTTGGGTGCACGGCTACACCTTC. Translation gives CASSLSWVHGYTF.

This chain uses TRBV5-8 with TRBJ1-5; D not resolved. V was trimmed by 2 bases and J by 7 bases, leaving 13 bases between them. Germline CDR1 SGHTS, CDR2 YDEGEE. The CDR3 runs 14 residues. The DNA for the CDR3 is TGTGCCAGCAGCTTTATGGGTTCGGGACAGCCCCAGCATTTT. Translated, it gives CASSFMGSGQPQHF.

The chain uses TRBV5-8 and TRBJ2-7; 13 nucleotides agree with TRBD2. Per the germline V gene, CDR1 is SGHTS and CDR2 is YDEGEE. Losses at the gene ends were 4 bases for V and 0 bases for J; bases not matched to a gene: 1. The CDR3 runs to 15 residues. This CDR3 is CASSRTSGGSYEQYF. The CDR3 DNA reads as TGTGCCAGCAGCCGGACTAGCGGGGGCTCCTACGAGCAGTACTTC.